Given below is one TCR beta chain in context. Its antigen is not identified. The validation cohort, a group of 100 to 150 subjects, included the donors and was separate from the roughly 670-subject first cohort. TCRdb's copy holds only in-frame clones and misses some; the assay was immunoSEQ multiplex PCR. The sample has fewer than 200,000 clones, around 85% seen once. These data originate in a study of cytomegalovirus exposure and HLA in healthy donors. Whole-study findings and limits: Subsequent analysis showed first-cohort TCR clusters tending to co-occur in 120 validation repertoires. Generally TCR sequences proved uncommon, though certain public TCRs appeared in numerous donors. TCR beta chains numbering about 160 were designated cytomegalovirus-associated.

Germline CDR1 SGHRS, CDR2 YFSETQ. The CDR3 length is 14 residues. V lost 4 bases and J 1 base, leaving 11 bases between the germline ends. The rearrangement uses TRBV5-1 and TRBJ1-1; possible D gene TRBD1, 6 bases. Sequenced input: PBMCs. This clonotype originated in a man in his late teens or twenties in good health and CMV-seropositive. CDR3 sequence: CASSDPTGNTEAFF. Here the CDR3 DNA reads TGCGCCAGCAGCGACCCGACAGGGAACACTGAAGCTTTCTTT. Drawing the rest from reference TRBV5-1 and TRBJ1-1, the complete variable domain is KAGVTQTPRYLIKTRGQQVTLSCSPISGHRSVSWYQQTPGQGLQFLFEYFSETQRNKGNFPGRFSGRQFSNSRSEMNVSTLELGDSALYLCASSDPTGNTEAFFGQGTRLTVV.